These 5 T cell receptor beta chains were sequenced from one sample in a study of T cell repertoires in cytomegalovirus infection. TCRdb re-analysed the reads in MiXCR, keeping a single row per CDR3 protein. The sample has about 530,000 distinct CDR3 sequences, about 25% seen once. The sample was PBMCs. These receptors were taken from a human donor in good health (CMV status not recorded). Some clones in this sample may be carry-over from other donors' samples.

The chain combines TRBV24-1 with TRBJ1-1, with D uncertain. This CDR3 is 14 amino acids long. CDR1 is KGHDR, CDR2 SFDVKD, per germline. V was clipped by 5 bases and J by 4 bases, with 13 bases between them. The DNA of the CDR3 is TGTGCCACCAGTGGAGGAACCTTCGGCACTGAAGCTTTCTTT. Encoded protein: CATSGGTFGTEAFF.

In this sample, this clonotype turned up a few times. The rearrangement uses TRBV6-2 or TRBV6-3 and TRBJ2-1; TRBD2 matches at 13 bases. Germline lookup yields CDR1 MNHEY and CDR2 SVGEGT. V was clipped by 6 bases and J by 5 bases; unmatched bases: 4. The CDR3 has 15 residues. CDR3 DNA: TGTGCCAGCAGACGGACTAGCGGGAGACACAATGAGCAGTTCTTC. Protein sequence: CASRRTSGRHNEQFF.

The genes are TRBV4-1 and TRBJ1-6, with D hard to call. Germline V gene lookup returns CDR1 MGHRA and CDR2 YSYEKL. Trimming removed 4 bases at V and 6 bases at J, with 10 bases between. The CDR3 runs to 14 residues. In DNA form, the CDR3 reads TGCGCCAGCAGCCCCCGGGAAGGTAATTCACCCCTCCACTTT. Its translation is CASSPREGNSPLHF.

This sequence joins TRBV11-2 and TRBJ2-5; 7 positions match TRBD2. The germline V gene encodes CDR1 SGHAT and CDR2 FQNNGV. The V gene end was trimmed by 2 bases and the J gene end by 5 bases; junction bases not matched to a gene: 11. The length of the CDR3 is 16 residues. The CDR3 spells CASSLSGGSIRETQYF. CDR3 DNA: TGTGCCAGCAGCTTATCGGGCGGGAGTATTCGGGAGACCCAGTACTTC.

This clonotype was counted at least ten times. V gene TRBV12-3 or TRBV12-4 combines with J gene TRBJ2-1, with TRBD2 identical over 10 bases. With V trimmed by 5 bases and J by 2 bases, 6 bases remained unmatched. There are 16 residues in the CDR3. This CDR3 is CASSPPGLATYNEQFF. CDR3 coding DNA: TGTGCCAGCAGTCCGCCGGGACTAGCGACCTACAATGAGCAGTTCTTC.